This is a list of T cell receptor beta chains from one sample in a study of PD-1 blockade in classical Hodgkin lymphoma. Profiling relied on immunoSEQ multiplex PCR, and the TCRdb table lists in-frame clones only, not all of them. The repertoire holds 25,000 to 35,000 clones, with roughly three quarters as singletons. The sample here was peripheral blood mononuclear cells (PBMCs), taken before the second cycle of nivolumab. The receptors here all came from a human donor with classical Hodgkin lymphoma. Each CDR3 is given with its conserved first and last residue. A D gene is named only where the DNA matches it firmly. Some rows have no size entry. The others give once, few or many, or a class for an expanded clone.

size: .; V: TRBV27; D: .; J: TRBJ1-4; DNA: TGTGCCAGCAGACAGAGTGCAACTAATGAAAAACTGTTTTTT; CDR3: CASRQSATNEKLFF
size: .; V: TRBV7-3; D: .; J: TRBJ2-2; DNA: TGTGCCAGCAGCTTAACGGCATACGCAGTGCCCGGGGAGCTGTTTTTT; CDR3: CASSLTAYAVPGELFF
size: .; V: TRBV9; D: .; J: TRBJ2-5; DNA: TGTGCCAGCAGCGTCCCGGGACCCCAAGAGACCCAGTACTTC; CDR3: CASSVPGPQETQYF
size: .; V: TRBV4-3; D: .; J: TRBJ1-6; DNA: TGCGCCAGCAGCCAAGATTTCGGACAGAATTCACCCCTCCACTTT; CDR3: CASSQDFGQNSPLHF
size: once; V: TRBV10-3; D: .; J: TRBJ1-3; DNA: TGTGCCATCAGTGATGGGGTTACTGGAAACACCATATATTTT; CDR3: CAISDGVTGNTIYF
size: .; V: TRBV25-1; D: TRBD2; J: TRBJ2-5; DNA: TGTGCCAGCAGTGAATCAAGGTTGGGAGGGCCCCAGACCCAGTACTTC; CDR3: CASSESRLGGPQTQYF
size: once; V: TRBV7-2; D: TRBD2; J: TRBJ2-5; DNA: TGTGCCAGCACCCCTAGCGGGAGGACGCTGGAGACCCAGTACTTC; CDR3: CASTPSGRTLETQYF
size: .; V: TRBV6-1; D: .; J: TRBJ1-2; DNA: TGTGCCAGCAGTGAGGCAGGGATCTATGGCTACACCTTC; CDR3: CASSEAGIYGYTF
size: .; V: TRBV7-2; D: .; J: TRBJ2-1; DNA: TGTGCCAGCAGCTTAGGTTGGAATGAGCAGTTCTTC; CDR3: CASSLGWNEQFF
size: once; V: TRBV28; D: TRBD1; J: TRBJ1-2; DNA: TGTGCCAGCAGTGGGACAGGGGCTTATGGCTACACCTTC; CDR3: CASSGTGAYGYTF
size: .; V: TRBV6-5; D: .; J: TRBJ1-5; DNA: TGTGCCAGCAGCACCGGGCCCCAGGGGCCCCAGCATTTT; CDR3: CASSTGPQGPQHF
size: .; V: TRBV19; D: .; J: TRBJ1-3; DNA: TGTGCCAGTAGTATCGGGAAGAGCTCTGGAAACACCATATATTTT; CDR3: CASSIGKSSGNTIYF
size: .; V: TRBV5-1; D: TRBD1; J: TRBJ1-2; DNA: TGCGCCAGCTCGTCAGGGGGTTGGAACTATGGCTACACCTTC; CDR3: CASSSGGWNYGYTF
size: .; V: TRBV4-3; D: .; J: TRBJ2-2; DNA: TGCGCCAGCAGCCAGACCAGGGTTGGCGGGGAGCTGTTTTTT; CDR3: CASSQTRVGGELFF
size: .; V: TRBV5-4; D: .; J: TRBJ1-2; DNA: TGTGCCAGCAGCTTGGTGGGGGTCGTGGGCTACACCTTC; CDR3: CASSLVGVVGYTF
size: .; V: TRBV6-4; D: .; J: TRBJ1-2; DNA: TGTGCCAAAGTGGCGGACCTTTATGGCTACACCTTC; CDR3: CAKVADLYGYTF
size: .; V: TRBV5-6; D: .; J: TRBJ1-4; DNA: TGTGCCAGCAGCCGATCGGGAGGCATCGGGGAAAAACTGTTTTTT; CDR3: CASSRSGGIGEKLFF